Below are 29 T cell receptor beta chains sequenced from a single sample in a study of shared clonotypes between healthy human individuals. Clones were sequenced by immunoSEQ multiplex PCR, and TCRdb holds only the in-frame ones, with some missing. The table has fewer than 3 million clones, 85% to 95% seen once. Source material: naive CD4+ T cells from PBMCs. Subset defined: CD45RA+ positively selected. Every receptor here comes from a man between 18 and 29 years old in good health. Some clones in this sample may be carry-over from other donors' samples.

A remark on this clone: Other DNA sequences in this sample translate to the same CDR3. The J gene is TRBJ2-1, the V gene TRBV9; 8 bases are a match to TRBD2. CDR3 length: 15 residues. The ends lost 0 bases at V and 3 bases at J; junction bases unmatched: 2. Germline-derived CDR1 and CDR2 are SGDLS and YYNGEE. CDR3 in DNA: TGTGCCAGCAGCGTAGGGCTAGCGGGCTACAATGAGCAGTTCTTC. Protein product: CASSVGLAGYNEQFF.

This chain joins TRBV7-3 and TRBJ1-1; D is ambiguous. The CDR3 sequence is 13 residues long. V was pared by 1 base and J by 5 bases, with 8 bases between. From germline, CDR1 is SGHTA and CDR2 FQGTGA. The CDR3 sequence: CASSLRGVTEAFF. As DNA, the CDR3 is TGTGCCAGCAGCTTAAGGGGTGTGACTGAAGCTTTCTTT.

The rearrangement links TRBV7-3 to TRBJ2-1; 7 nucleotides agree with TRBD2. V shed 1 base, J shed 12 bases, and the junction held 6 bases outside the gene matches. The CDR3 loop spans 13 amino acids. The germline V gene has CDR1 SGHTA and CDR2 FQGTGA. The CDR3 DNA is TGTGCCAGCAGCTTAAATCATCCGGGAGGGCAGTTCTTC. The encoded protein is CASSLNHPGGQFF. Full variable domain (remainder filled in from reference TRBV7-3 and TRBJ2-1): GAGVSQTPSNKVTEKGKYVELRCDPISGHTALYWYRQSLGQGPEFLIYFQGTGAADDSGLPNDRFFAVRPEGSVSTLKIQRTERGDSAVYLCASSLNHPGGQFFGPGTRLTVL.

The chain uses TRBV19 and TRBJ1-2; D is perhaps TRBD1 (5 bases). The V end was cut by 4 bases, the J end by 5 bases, with 17 bases between. Germline assignment: CDR1 LNHDA and CDR2 SQIVND (reference sequence). CDR3 length: 15 amino acids. The CDR3 bases are TGTGCCAGTAGTACCCAGAAACGGGGGGGATATGGCTACACCTTC. This sequence encodes CASSTQKRGGYGYTF.

This clone was recorded once. The sample carries other DNA sequences with the same CDR3. The V and J genes are TRBV9 and TRBJ2-5; D remains ambiguous. Trimming left V 0 bases short and J 4 bases short, with 7 bases between. CDR3 length equals 13 residues. CDR1 and CDR2 (germline): SGDLS, YYNGEE. The CDR3 DNA follows: TGTGCCAGCAGCGTAGCTGGGTTAGAGACCCAGTACTTC. This codes for CASSVAGLETQYF. Looking up the rest from reference TRBV9 and TRBJ2-5 gives the full variable domain: DSGVTQTPKHLITATGQRVTLRCSPRSGDLSVYWYQQSLDQGLQFLIQYYNGEERAKGNILERFSAQQFPDLHSELNLSSLELGDSALYFCASSVAGLETQYFGPGTRLLVL.

The rearrangement links TRBV7-9 to TRBJ2-6; D is unclear. V was pared by 5 bases and J by 4 bases, with 15 bases between. This CDR3 has 16 residues. CDR1 and CDR2 from the germline V gene are SEHNR and FQNEAQ (reference sequence). The CDR3 nucleotides read TGTGCCAGCAGCCTCCCGGTCGGCGCCGGGGCCAACGTCCTGACTTTC. It specifies CASSLPVGAGANVLTF.

On this clone: The junction departs from germline at one end; a sequencing error may be responsible. The chain couples TRBV6-5 to TRBJ2-3, with 7 positions matching TRBD2. The germline gives CDR1 MNHEY, CDR2 SVGAGI. The CDR3 consists of 14 residues. The CDR3 loop reads CASSTTAGSGGIIF. CDR3 sequence (DNA): TGTGCCAGCAGTACTACCGCGGGGTCGGGAGGCATAATTTTT.

The V gene is TRBV27, the J gene TRBJ2-3; the match to TRBD2 covers 7 bases. V was pared by 6 bases and J by 7 bases, with 4 bases of the junction left unmatched. The CDR3 spans 12 residues. The V gene's germline CDR1 is MNHEY and CDR2 SMNVEV (reference sequence). The chain's CDR3 is CASSPGGNTQYF. The CDR3 nucleotides read TGTGCCAGCAGCCCCGGGGGGAATACGCAGTATTTT.

This chain connects TRBV6-5 to TRBJ2-7; D is unresolved. The V gene's germline CDR1 is MNHEY and CDR2 SVGAGI. This CDR3 has 13 amino acids. V dropped 2 bases and J dropped 5 bases, with 10 bases sitting between them. CDR3 sequence (DNA): TGTGCCAGCAGTTACAGAGCGTGGAACGAGCAGTACTTC. This encodes CASSYRAWNEQYF.

The chain links TRBV6-1 to TRBJ1-1; no clear D gene. Looked up from germline, CDR1 is MNHNS and CDR2 is SASEGT. Trimming shortened V by 6 bases and J by 4 bases, and 12 bases separated the two germline ends. The CDR3 has 13 residues. The DNA for the CDR3 is TGTGCCAGCAGCTTATCATGGAGCACTGAAGCTTTCTTT. Translated, it gives CASSLSWSTEAFF.

This chain connects TRBV28 to TRBJ2-7; D tentatively fits TRBD1 or TRBD2 (5 bases each). V was trimmed by 2 bases and J by 2 bases, leaving 19 bases between them. Looked up from germline, CDR1 is MDHEN and CDR2 is SYDVKM. The length of the CDR3 is 17 residues. CDR3 nucleotide sequence: TGTGCCAGCAGTTTACCCGGTGGGGGAGCGACCGCCTACGAGCAGTACTTC. Its translation is CASSLPGGGATAYEQYF.

The chain recombines TRBV9 with TRBJ2-2, with TRBD2 matching over 10 bases. This CDR3 spans 18 amino acids. V lost 6 bases to trimming and J lost 0 bases; unmatched junction nucleotides: 11. Germline loops: CDR1 SGDLS, CDR2 YYNGEE. The CDR3 DNA reads as TGTGCCAGCAACCCTACTAGCGGGGCTAGAACGAACACCGGGGAGCTGTTTTTT. Translated, it gives CASNPTSGARTNTGELFF. The whole variable domain, remainder taken from reference TRBV9 and TRBJ2-2, is DSGVTQTPKHLITATGQRVTLRCSPRSGDLSVYWYQQSLDQGLQFLIQYYNGEERAKGNILERFSAQQFPDLHSELNLSSLELGDSALYFCASNPTSGARTNTGELFFGEGSRLTVL.

The CDR3 DNA reads TGCGCCAGCAGTAGACCGACAGTCTCTGGGGCCAACGTCCTGACTTTC. This sequence encodes CASSRPTVSGANVLTF. The rearrangement links TRBV5-1 to TRBJ2-6, with a tentative D call TRBD1 (5 bases). Germline values: CDR1 SGHRS, CDR2 YFSETQ. The CDR3 covers 16 residues. Trimming took 5 bases from V and 0 from J, leaving 12 bases between them. Based on the CDR3 plus reference TRBV5-1 and TRBJ2-6, the full variable domain is KAGVTQTPRYLIKTRGQQVTLSCSPISGHRSVSWYQQTPGQGLQFLFEYFSETQRNKGNFPGRFSGRQFSNSRSEMNVSTLELGDSALYLCASSRPTVSGANVLTFGAGSRLTVL.

This chain joins TRBV5-1 and TRBJ2-2; D uncertain. The V and J ends lost 1 base and 1 base respectively, with 8 bases between them. Per the germline V gene, CDR1 is SGHRS and CDR2 is YFSETQ. The CDR3 has 15 residues. Here the CDR3 DNA reads TGCGCCAGCAGCTTGTACGGCCAGAACACCGGGGAGCTGTTTTTT. Residues: CASSLYGQNTGELFF.

The chain joins TRBV5-1 to TRBJ2-1; a possible D gene is TRBD1 (6 bases). V gave up 2 bases and J gave up 5 bases, with 20 bases separating them. Germline V gene data show CDR1 as SGHRS and CDR2 as YFSETQ. This CDR3 is built from 17 residues. The CDR3 spells CASSLRPQGNLNNEQFF. Here the CDR3 DNA reads TGCGCCAGCAGCTTACGTCCTCAGGGGAACCTGAACAATGAGCAGTTCTTC. Full variable domain (outside the CDR3, taken from reference TRBV5-1 and TRBJ2-1): KAGVTQTPRYLIKTRGQQVTLSCSPISGHRSVSWYQQTPGQGLQFLFEYFSETQRNKGNFPGRFSGRQFSNSRSEMNVSTLELGDSALYLCASSLRPQGNLNNEQFFGPGTRLTVL.

The V call is TRBV29-1, the J call TRBJ1-4; the D gene is possibly TRBD1 (6 bases). With 0 bases removed from V and 7 bases from J, the gap between germline ends came to 15 bases. The CDR3 is made up of 15 amino acids. In germline, CDR1 is SQVTM, CDR2 ANQGSEA. This CDR3 is CSVEDLRGLGEKLFF. The CDR3 DNA reads TGCAGCGTTGAAGATCTCAGGGGCTTGGGTGAAAAACTGTTTTTT. Full variable domain (missing parts from reference TRBV29-1 and TRBJ1-4): SAVISQKPSRDICQRGTSLTIQCQVDSQVTMMFWYRQQPGQSLTLIATANQGSEATYESGFVIDKFPISRPNLTFSTLTVSNMSPEDSSIYLCSVEDLRGLGEKLFFGSGTQLSVL.

The genes are TRBV6-1 and TRBJ2-6; no clear D gene. CDR3 length: 16 amino acids. V was clipped by 0 bases and J by 0 bases, with 6 bases between them. Germline V gene data show CDR1 as MNHNS and CDR2 as SASEGT. The CDR3 DNA reads TGTGCCAGCAGTGAAGCAACAGCCTCTGGGGCCAACGTCCTGACTTTC. Its translation is CASSEATASGANVLTF.

The chain employs TRBV5-5 and TRBJ2-5; D gene uncertain. Trimming removed 6 bases at V and 1 base at J, with 19 bases between. Germline CDR1 and CDR2: SGHKS and YYEKEE (reference sequence). The CDR3 sequence is 16 residues long. DNA for the CDR3: TGTGCCAGCACCCGCTCAGTAGATAGATTCCAAGAGACCCAGTACTTC. As protein: CASTRSVDRFQETQYF.

The rearrangement links TRBV7-2 to TRBJ2-3; TRBD2 might be the D (6 bases). The CDR3 is made up of 15 amino acids. Trimming left V 5 bases short and J 3 bases short, with 15 bases between. CDR1 is SGHTA and CDR2 is FQGNSA in the germline V gene. The CDR3 coding sequence is TGTGCCAGCAGCCTTGGAGGGGCCCTGACAGATACGCAGTATTTT. Translation: CASSLGGALTDTQYF.

This clone was counted a single time. This chain connects TRBV5-1 to TRBJ1-3; 9 bases are shared with TRBD1. There are 17 residues in the CDR3. Germline values: CDR1 SGHRS, CDR2 YFSETQ. The V segment lost 3 bases and the J segment 0 bases; nucleotides outside the gene matches: 7. In DNA, the CDR3 is TGCGCCAGCAGCTCTCATCCGGGACAGGGCTCTGGAAACACCATATATTTT. Its protein is CASSSHPGQGSGNTIYF.

The chain uses TRBV7-2 and TRBJ2-7, with 7 bases matching TRBD2. Losses at the gene ends were 2 bases for V and 0 bases for J; bases not matched to a gene: 7. The germline CDR1 and CDR2 sequences are SGHTA and FQGNSA. The CDR3 has 16 residues. In DNA form, the CDR3 reads TGTGCCAGCAGCTTAAGGTTAGCGGGCCACTCCTACGAGCAGTACTTC. Residues: CASSLRLAGHSYEQYF.

The J gene is TRBJ2-7, the V gene TRBV28, with TRBD2 matching over 7 bases. The CDR3 has 16 amino acids. In germline, CDR1 is MDHEN, CDR2 SYDVKM. Trimming at V came to 1 base and at J to 3 bases, leaving 9 bases not matched to a gene. CDR3 DNA: TGTGCCAGCAGTTTATCGGGGGGAAGGGTTGACTACGAGCAGTACTTC. Its protein is CASSLSGGRVDYEQYF.

This chain uses TRBV10-3 with TRBJ2-2; 8 bases are a match to TRBD1. V lost 0 bases and J lost 4; bases outside the gene matches: 4. Per germline, CDR1 ENHRY and CDR2 SYGVKD. This CDR3 contains 16 residues. CDR3 in DNA: TGTGCCATCAGTGAGTCTCAGGGACAGGTCACCGGGGAGCTGTTTTTT. It is translated as CAISESQGQVTGELFF.

This clone is a singleton in its sample. This chain uses TRBV18 with TRBJ2-5, with D unclear. Germline V CDR1 and CDR2: KGHSH, LQKENI. CDR3 length: 17 residues. Trimming stripped 3 bases from V and 1 base from J, with 18 bases between. The CDR3, as DNA: TGTGCCAGCTCACCCGCGGCCCCCACTCTGGGCCAAGAGACCCAGTACTTC. Amino acids: CASSPAAPTLGQETQYF.

The chain uses TRBV5-4 and TRBJ2-1; 7 bases agree with TRBD2. In germline, CDR1 is SGHNT, CDR2 YYREEE (reference sequence). The CDR3 contains 16 residues. Trimming at V came to 4 bases and at J to 6 bases, leaving 13 bases not matched to a gene. CDR3 amino acids: CASSPQLAISTNEQFF. CDR3 bases: TGTGCCAGCAGCCCCCAACTAGCGATTTCCACCAATGAGCAGTTCTTC.

The rearrangement joins TRBV7-2 to TRBJ2-4; 9 bases line up with TRBD1. The germline V gene encodes CDR1 SGHTA and CDR2 FQGNSA. V lost 10 bases, J lost 7 bases, and 14 bases stayed unmatched. This CDR3 has 15 residues. Here the CDR3 DNA reads TGTGCCATAAGCCCACAGGGGGCGCCGGGGAACATTCAGTACTTC. It translates to CAISPQGAPGNIQYF.

The chain has TRBV28 and TRBJ2-4; TRBD1 agrees at 7 bases. The CDR3 sequence is 16 residues long. After removal of 5 bases from V and 0 bases from J, the junction contained 7 bases not matched to a gene. The germline V gene has CDR1 MDHEN and CDR2 SYDVKM. The CDR3 DNA reads TGTGCCAGCAGTCCGCGGACAGGACTAGCCAAAAACATTCAGTACTTC. This gives the protein CASSPRTGLAKNIQYF.

The rearrangement joins TRBV9 to TRBJ1-2, with a possible D match to TRBD1 (5 bases). Trimming stripped 4 bases from V and 7 bases from J, with 20 bases between. CDR3 size: 15 residues. Germline V gene sequence: CDR1 SGDLS, CDR2 YYNGEE. The CDR3 here is CASSRGLALRFGYTF. CDR3 DNA sequence: TGTGCCAGCAGCAGGGGACTAGCTCTTCGGTTTGGCTACACCTTC. Together with reference TRBV9 and TRBJ1-2, the CDR3 gives the full variable domain: DSGVTQTPKHLITATGQRVTLRCSPRSGDLSVYWYQQSLDQGLQFLIQYYNGEERAKGNILERFSAQQFPDLHSELNLSSLELGDSALYFCASSRGLALRFGYTFGSGTRLTVV.

The chain recombines TRBV7-9 with TRBJ2-1; no clear D. The CDR3 spans 14 residues. CDR1 and CDR2 from the germline V gene are SEHNR and FQNEAQ (reference sequence). V was trimmed by 1 base and J by 8 bases, leaving 12 bases between them. CDR3 amino acids: CASSLGSRLDEQFF. The CDR3, as DNA: TGTGCCAGCAGCTTAGGGAGCAGGCTCGATGAGCAGTTCTTC.